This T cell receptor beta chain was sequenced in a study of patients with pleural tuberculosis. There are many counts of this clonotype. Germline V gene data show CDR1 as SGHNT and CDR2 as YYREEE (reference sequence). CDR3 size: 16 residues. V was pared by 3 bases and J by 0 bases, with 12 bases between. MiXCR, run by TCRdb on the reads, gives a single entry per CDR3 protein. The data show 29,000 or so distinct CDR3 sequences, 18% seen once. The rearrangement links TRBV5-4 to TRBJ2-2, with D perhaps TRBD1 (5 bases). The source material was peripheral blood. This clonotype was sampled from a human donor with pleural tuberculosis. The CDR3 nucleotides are TGTGCCAGCAGCTCCGTCGCAGGGACGAACACCGGGGAGCTGTTTTTT. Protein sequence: CASSSVAGTNTGELFF.